Presented here are 25 T cell receptor beta chains from one specimen sequenced in a study of PD-L1 blockade in urothelial cancer. The protocol was immunoSEQ multiplex PCR, while the TCRdb copy is restricted to in-frame clones and leaves out a portion. This table holds 100,000 or so clones, about 90% found once. Material: PBMCs, obtained around atezolizumab (anti-PD-L1) treatment. These receptors were taken from an elderly woman with urothelial cancer.

V gene TRBV14 combines with J gene TRBJ2-7; 8 nucleotides match TRBD2. The CDR3 sequence is 21 residues long. The ends lost 3 bases at V and 4 bases at J; junction bases unmatched: 26. CDR1 is SGHDN, CDR2 FVKESK, per germline. CDR3 loop: CASSHRPGGVVSGTGPYEQYF. The CDR3 DNA sequence: TGTGCCAGCAGCCACCGCCCGGGGGGGGTTGTGAGCGGGACTGGACCTTACGAGCAGTACTTC.

The chain recombines TRBV4-1 with TRBJ1-1, with TRBD1 matching over 9 bases. V shed 4 bases and J 3 bases; nucleotides not matched to a gene: 6. The CDR3 consists of 15 residues. Germline CDR1 and CDR2: MGHRA and YSYEKL. The CDR3 bases are TGCGCCAGCAGCCCCCTCGGGACAGGGTACACTGAAGCTTTCTTT. It is translated as CASSPLGTGYTEAFF.

This chain links TRBV11-2 with TRBJ2-7, with TRBD1 matching over 9 bases. The CDR3 loop spans 17 amino acids. V trimming: 3 bases; J trimming: 4 bases; junction bases outside the gene matches: 13. Germline V CDR1 and CDR2: SGHAT, FQNNGV. CDR3 residues: CASSLGPWDRVVYEQYF. The CDR3 DNA sequence: TGTGCCAGCAGCTTGGGACCATGGGACAGGGTAGTGTACGAGCAGTACTTC.

J is TRBJ1-1 and V is TRBV7-9, with 8 bases identical to TRBD1. This CDR3 region has 16 residues. Germline V lookup: CDR1 SEHNR, CDR2 FQNEAQ (reference sequence). Trimming removed 5 bases from V and 5 bases from J; junction bases left unmatched: 13. CDR3 amino acids: CASSPQGARRITEAFF. DNA for the CDR3: TGTGCCAGCAGCCCCCAGGGGGCCAGGAGAATAACTGAAGCTTTCTTT.

The chain links TRBV28 to TRBJ1-1; D might be TRBD1 (6 bases). V was pared by 2 bases and J by 1 base, with 11 bases between. The CDR3 is made up of 15 amino acids. Germline CDR1 reads MDHEN; CDR2 reads SYDVKM. The chain's CDR3 is CASSLMDRQNTEAFF. The DNA of the CDR3 is TGTGCCAGCAGTTTAATGGACAGACAGAACACTGAAGCTTTCTTT.

The rearrangement uses TRBV28 and TRBJ1-5; D call uncertain. Germline V gene sequence: CDR1 MDHEN, CDR2 SYDVKM. The CDR3 has 14 residues. Trimming cost V 1 base and J 5 bases, with 9 bases left between them. Written as DNA, the CDR3 is TGTGCCAGCAGTTTATACACAGATGATCAGCCCCAGCATTTT. Its protein is CASSLYTDDQPQHF.

V gene TRBV4-1 combines with J gene TRBJ2-1; D might be TRBD2 (6 bases). The CDR3 has 14 residues. The V end lost 3 bases, the J end lost 8 bases, and 14 bases lay between the germline ends. The germline V gene encodes CDR1 MGHRA and CDR2 YSYEKL. CDR3 residues: CASSQLWTKDEQFF. CDR3 nucleotides: TGCGCCAGCAGCCAGCTCTGGACTAAAGATGAGCAGTTCTTC.

The V gene is TRBV28, the J gene TRBJ2-3; a possible D gene is TRBD1 (6 bases). The CDR3 loop spans 11 amino acids. Per germline, CDR1 MDHEN and CDR2 SYDVKM. Trimming left V 10 bases short and J 7 bases short, with 12 bases between. DNA for the CDR3: TGTGCCAAAACAGGGACAAATACGCAGTATTTT. Its translation: CAKTGTNTQYF.

The genes are TRBV6-1 and TRBJ1-5; 12 nucleotides match TRBD1. V shed 7 bases, J shed 11 bases, and the junction held 12 bases outside the gene matches. This CDR3 region has 15 residues. Germline loops: CDR1 MNHNS, CDR2 SASEGT. CDR3 amino acids: CASTGDRGRTVAQHF. CDR3 nucleotide sequence: TGTGCCAGCACCGGGGACAGGGGGCGGACAGTGGCCCAGCATTTT.

The chain has TRBV7-3 and TRBJ2-3, with D perhaps matching TRBD1 (5 bases). CDR1 SGHTA and CDR2 FQGTGA come from the germline V gene. V lost 5 bases to trimming and J lost 6 bases, with 18 bases between them. The length of the CDR3 is 15 residues. CDR3 in amino acids: CASSPTRARADTQYF. The CDR3 bases are TGTGCCAGCAGCCCCACCAGGGCCAGGGCGGATACGCAGTATTTT.

J is TRBJ1-2 and V is TRBV2, with a weak D call TRBD1 (6 bases). The germline V gene encodes CDR1 SNHLY and CDR2 FYNNEI. The CDR3 loop spans 12 amino acids. Deletions cut 5 bases from V and 2 bases from J, with 6 bases between. The CDR3 nucleotides read TGTGCCAGCAGTACAGGGAACTATGGCTACACCTTC. Its protein product is CASSTGNYGYTF.

The rearrangement joins TRBV27 to TRBJ2-1, with 7 bases identical to TRBD1. The CDR3 is made up of 14 amino acids. The germline gives CDR1 MNHEY, CDR2 SMNVEV (reference sequence). V lost 3 bases and J lost 5; bases outside the gene matches: 4. CDR3 coding DNA: TGTGCCAGCAGTTTGACAGGGACCGACAATGAGCAGTTCTTC. Its protein is CASSLTGTDNEQFF.

The chain carries TRBV7-9 and TRBJ2-3; TRBD1 aligns across 8 bases. In germline, CDR1 is SEHNR, CDR2 FQNEAQ (reference sequence). The CDR3 covers 16 residues. The junction had 8 bases not matched to a gene; V was cut back by 5 bases and J by 1 base. In DNA form, the CDR3 reads TGTGCCAGCAGCGACCGAGGGGACAGGCGCACAGATACGCAGTATTTT. It yields the protein CASSDRGDRRTDTQYF. The complete variable domain, with remaining parts taken from reference TRBV7-9 and TRBJ2-3, reads DTGVSQNPRHKITKRGQNVTFRCDPISEHNRLYWYRQTLGQGPEFLTYFQNEAQLEKSRLLSDRFSAERPKGSFSTLEIQRTEQGDSAMYLCASSDRGDRRTDTQYFGPGTRLTVL.

The chain has TRBV29-1 and TRBJ2-1, with 11 bases that match TRBD2. The CDR3 totals 16 residues. Germline V CDR1 and CDR2: SQVTM, ANQGSEA. V was pared by 7 bases and J by 4 bases, with 12 bases of the junction left unmatched. The CDR3 DNA reads TGCAGCGCGGGACTAGCGGAGCCCAGACGTTACAATGAGCAGTTCTTC. Its protein is CSAGLAEPRRYNEQFF.

The chain couples TRBV30 to TRBJ2-7, with TRBD1 matching 7 bases. Germline CDR1 is GTSNPN and CDR2 is SVGIG (reference sequence). V gave up 5 bases and J gave up 3 bases; unmatched junction bases: 10. This CDR3 contains 14 residues. The CDR3 loop reads CAWRPGTAFYEQYF. Here the CDR3 DNA reads TGTGCCTGGCGTCCCGGGACAGCCTTCTACGAGCAGTACTTC.

This clone has just one count. The chain recombines TRBV5-1 with TRBJ2-3; the match to TRBD2 covers 7 bases. Germline V gives CDR1 SGHRS, CDR2 YFSETQ. The ends lost 0 bases at V and 7 bases at J; junction bases unmatched: 8. The CDR3 contains 15 residues. CDR3 in amino acids: CASSLDSPGGNTQYF. CDR3 DNA sequence: TGCGCCAGCAGCTTGGACTCCCCCGGGGGGAATACGCAGTATTTT.

The chain is built from TRBV2 and TRBJ2-1, with TRBD2 matching 9 bases. The ends lost 6 bases at V and 6 bases at J; junction bases unmatched: 3. The CDR3 length is 13 residues. CDR1 is SNHLY, CDR2 FYNNEI, per germline. The CDR3 loop is CASSVGLANEQFF. CDR3 DNA: TGTGCCAGCAGCGTGGGACTAGCCAATGAGCAGTTCTTC. Full variable domain (remainder filled in from reference TRBV2 and TRBJ2-1): EPEVTQTPSHQVTQMGQEVILRCVPISNHLYFYWYRQILGQKVEFLVSFYNNEISEKSEIFDDQFSVERPDGSNFTLKIRSTKLEDSAMYFCASSVGLANEQFFGPGTRLTVL.

V and J are TRBV6-4 and TRBJ1-2, with a possible D match to TRBD1 (6 bases). CDR1 and CDR2 (germline): MRHNA, SNTAGT. The CDR3 runs 15 residues. The V gene lost 2 bases and the J gene lost 4 bases, with 14 bases spanning the gap. The CDR3 DNA is TGTGCCAGCAGTGACCGAGCGGGGGGCGGCTATGGCTACACCTTC. Residues: CASSDRAGGGYGYTF.

With regard to this clone: The junction departs from germline at one end; a sequencing error may be responsible. This chain links TRBV7-8 with TRBJ2-1, with 7 positions matching TRBD1. The CDR3 totals 12 residues. Germline CDR1 reads SGHVS; CDR2 reads FQNEAQ. As DNA, the CDR3 is TGTGCCAGCAGCTTAGAACAGGGGATTGGGGTCTTC. Amino acid sequence: CASSLEQGIGVF.

The chain joins TRBV27 to TRBJ1-2; no definite D call. Trimming left V 3 bases short and J 4 bases short, with 15 bases between. From germline, CDR1 is MNHEY and CDR2 SMNVEV (reference sequence). CDR3 length: 15 amino acids. This CDR3 reads CASSFQATGGYGYTF. CDR3 DNA: TGTGCCAGCAGTTTCCAAGCGACGGGAGGCTATGGCTACACCTTC.

The rearrangement joins TRBV11-1 to TRBJ2-4, with TRBD2 identical over 7 bases. Germline V gene data show CDR1 as SGHAT and CDR2 as FQDESV (reference sequence). The CDR3 extends over 16 amino acids. J was trimmed by 0 bases and V by 5 bases; bases with no gene match: 7. The CDR3 protein is CASSPRGGLAKNIQYF. Here the CDR3 DNA reads TGTGCCAGCAGCCCCCGCGGGGGTTTAGCCAAAAACATTCAGTACTTC.

This chain uses TRBV18 with TRBJ1-5, with unresolved D. The germline V and J ends were trimmed by 3 bases and 4 bases, with 4 bases remaining between them. CDR3 size: 12 residues. The V gene's germline CDR1 is KGHSH and CDR2 LQKENI. In nucleotides, the CDR3 is TGTGCCAGCTCACCTCCAAATCAGCCCCAGCATTTT. This translates into CASSPPNQPQHF.

This chain uses TRBV29-1 with TRBJ2-5; 9 bases match TRBD2. Germline V gives CDR1 SQVTM, CDR2 ANQGSEA. V shed 4 bases and J 1 base; nucleotides not matched to a gene: 4. The CDR3 sequence is 14 residues long. The CDR3 DNA sequence: TGCAGCGTTGGAATGACTAGCGGCCAAGAGACCCAGTACTTC. Translation gives CSVGMTSGQETQYF.

The genes are TRBV19 and TRBJ1-2; 9 nucleotides align to TRBD1. CDR3 length: 13 amino acids. Germline CDR1 LNHDA, CDR2 SQIVND (reference sequence). Unmatched junction bases numbered 6, after V lost 5 bases and J lost 8 bases. CDR3 loop: CASSFRDRAGYTF. CDR3 nucleotides: TGTGCCAGTAGTTTCCGGGACAGGGCGGGCTACACCTTC. Using reference TRBV19 and TRBJ1-2 for the parts outside the CDR3, the full variable domain is DGGITQSPKYLFRKEGQNVTLSCEQNLNHDAMYWYRQDPGQGLRLIYYSQIVNDFQKGDIAEGYSVSREKKESFPLTVTSAQKNPTAFYLCASSFRDRAGYTFGSGTRLTVV.

The chain links TRBV29-1 to TRBJ2-1, with TRBD1 as a possible D gene (6 bases). The germline V gene has CDR1 SQVTM and CDR2 ANQGSEA. Deletions cut 6 bases from V and 0 bases from J, with 15 bases between. This CDR3 region has 15 residues. The CDR3 spells CSVRPTGSSYNEQFF. The CDR3 coding sequence is TGCAGCGTCCGCCCTACAGGGAGCTCCTACAATGAGCAGTTCTTC.